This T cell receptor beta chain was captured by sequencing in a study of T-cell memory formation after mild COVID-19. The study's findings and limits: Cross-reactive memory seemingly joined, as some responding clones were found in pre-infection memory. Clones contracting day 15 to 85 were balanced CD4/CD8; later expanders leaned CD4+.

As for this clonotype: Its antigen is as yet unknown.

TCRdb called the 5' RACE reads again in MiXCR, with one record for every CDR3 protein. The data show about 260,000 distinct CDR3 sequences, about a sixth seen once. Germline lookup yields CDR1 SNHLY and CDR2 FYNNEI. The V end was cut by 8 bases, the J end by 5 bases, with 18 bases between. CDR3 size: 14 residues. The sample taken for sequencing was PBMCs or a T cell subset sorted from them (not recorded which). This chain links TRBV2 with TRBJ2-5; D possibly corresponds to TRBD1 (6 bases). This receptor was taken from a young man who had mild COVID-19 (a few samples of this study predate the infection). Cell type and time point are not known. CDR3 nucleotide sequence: TGTGCCAGCCTAGGACAGCTCGCGGGCGAGACCCAGTACTTC. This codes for CASLGQLAGETQYF.